This T cell receptor (beta chain) was identified in a study of T cells in narcolepsy. Study-wide results and limits: Autoreactive clonotypes reportedly recurred in blood of same and different patients, not controls. Comparing one patient's CSF and blood CD4+ clonotypes highlighted HCRT- and TRIB2-specific autoreactive clonotypes.

V shed 7 bases and J 14 bases; nucleotides not matched to a gene: 8. The CDR3 consists of 12 residues. Per germline, CDR1 MNHGY and CDR2 SVAAGI. Here immunoSEQ multiplex PCR was the method, and the copy in TCRdb shows in-frame clones only, minus some. Of around 1,500 clones in the sample, approximately 23% are singletons; the top ten hold around 14%. As for this clone: No antigen is known for it.

The rearrangement links TRBV6-9 to TRBJ1-6, with TRBD1 identical over 7 bases. This receptor was obtained from a human donor with narcolepsy. What was sequenced was cultured CD4+ T cells from cerebrospinal fluid. CDR3 DNA sequence: TGTGCCAGCACCGCCAGGGGGGGGGCCCTCCACTTT. It is translated as CASTARGGALHF.